This TCR beta chain originates from a study of cytomegalovirus exposure and HLA in healthy donors. Germline CDR1 MNHNS, CDR2 SASEGT. This CDR3 contains 14 residues. Use of 60 Vbeta and 13 Jbeta primers characterized the PCR. Only in-frame clones appear in the TCRdb table, and some are missing; sequencing was by immunoSEQ multiplex PCR. Of 130,000 to 150,000 clones in the sample, about four fifths were seen once. The rearrangement joins TRBV6-1 to TRBJ2-5; 8 bases are a match to TRBD1. The end of the DNA fits TRBJ2-7 better, so the J call may be wrong. Sequenced sample: PBMCs. This receptor was obtained from a young man in good health and CMV-seronegative. DNA of the CDR3: TGTGCCAGCAGCACAGGGGGGACCACCTACGAGCAGTACTTC. It encodes CASSTGGTTYEQYF.